Below are 22 T cell receptor beta chains sequenced from a single sample in a study of T cells in Graves' hyperthyroidism and ophthalmopathy. The TCR beta CDR3 regions underwent amplification using RNA transcripts as the source. The HTBI primer set was used in a first-round RT-PCR of the TCR CDR3. TCRdb passed the multiplex PCR reads through MiXCR, listing each CDR3 protein once. The sample shows some 490,000 distinct CDR3 sequences, about 16% of them seen only once. The sample consisted of blood. The receptor source for this set is a woman aged 25 to 39 with Graves' ophthalmopathy.

The V gene is TRBV9, the J gene TRBJ1-1; TRBD1 agrees at 8 bases. The junction had 7 bases not matched to a gene; V was cut back by 3 bases and J by 6 bases. Germline V gene sequence: CDR1 SGDLS, CDR2 YYNGEE. The CDR3 is 14 amino acids. The CDR3 coding sequence is TGTGCCAGCAGCGCTTCGACAGGGGAGGCTGAAGCTTTCTTT. It codes for CASSASTGEAEAFF. Full variable domain (rest looked up from reference TRBV9 and TRBJ1-1): DSGVTQTPKHLITATGQRVTLRCSPRSGDLSVYWYQQSLDQGLQFLIQYYNGEERAKGNILERFSAQQFPDLHSELNLSSLELGDSALYFCASSASTGEAEAFFGQGTRLTVV.

This clonotype appeared a few times. The rearrangement uses TRBV5-5 and TRBJ2-1, with 7 nucleotides matching TRBD1. This CDR3 spans 16 amino acids. J lost 9 bases, V lost 2 bases, and 14 bases had no gene match. Per germline, CDR1 SGHKS and CDR2 YYEKEE (reference sequence). CDR3 sequence reads: CASSFSLRQGKSEQFF. The CDR3 bases are TGTGCCAGCAGCTTTAGTCTTAGACAGGGTAAGAGTGAGCAGTTCTTC.

V gene TRBV6-5 combines with J gene TRBJ2-2; the D gene is possibly TRBD2 (6 bases). The CDR3 sequence is 16 residues long. Germline CDR1 reads MNHEY; CDR2 reads SVGAGI. Trimming left V 2 bases short and J 0 bases short, with 10 bases between. CDR3 loop: CASSYRASANTGELFF. CDR3 nucleotide sequence: TGTGCCAGCAGTTACAGGGCTAGCGCGAACACCGGGGAGCTGTTTTTT.

This clonotype appeared many times. The chain employs TRBV6-1 and TRBJ1-1, with a weak D call TRBD1 (5 bases). Germline V CDR1 and CDR2: MNHNS, SASEGT. The CDR3 contains 12 residues. Trimming cost V 0 bases and J 6 bases, with 5 bases left between them. CDR3 sequence (DNA): TGTGCCAGCAGTGAAGCAGGGGCTGAAGCTTTCTTT. This translates into CASSEAGAEAFF.

The genes are TRBV12-3 or TRBV12-4 and TRBJ2-7; D is ambiguous. This CDR3 region has 12 residues. V was shortened by 3 bases and J by 3 bases, with 6 bases between the two germline ends. The CDR3 nucleotides read TGTGCCAGCAGTTTTATTTACTACGAGCAGTACTTC. This encodes CASSFIYYEQYF.

In the case of this clonotype: A much larger clone differs from this one at a single base, so this may be a read error. This CDR3 is CASSRGEGQGGDTQYF. CDR3 nucleotides: TGTGCCAGCAGCCGCGGCGAGGGACAGGGGGGAGATACGCAGTATTTT. The chain is built from TRBV7-3 and TRBJ2-3; 11 nucleotides line up with TRBD1. With 5 bases clipped from V and 5 bases from J, the junction kept 9 bases outside the gene matches. The CDR3 totals 16 residues. The germline gives CDR1 SGHTA, CDR2 FQGTGA.

The chain's CDR3 is CAISESGMGNTIYF. The CDR3 nucleotides read TGTGCCATCAGTGAGTCAGGGATGGGAAACACCATATATTTT. The chain is built from TRBV10-3 and TRBJ1-3, with D hard to call. CDR1 and CDR2 from the germline V gene are ENHRY and SYGVKD. This CDR3 is built from 14 residues. Trimming took 0 bases from V and 4 from J, leaving 7 bases between them.

This clonotype was found many times. The chain combines TRBV5-1 with TRBJ1-4, with TRBD1 matching 11 bases. With 7 bases clipped from V and 7 bases from J, the junction kept 6 bases outside the gene matches. The CDR3 contains 14 residues. The germline gives CDR1 SGHRS, CDR2 YFSETQ. The DNA for the CDR3 is TGCGCCAGCGGAATCGGGACAGGGGGTGAAAAACTGTTTTTT. Protein sequence: CASGIGTGGEKLFF.

This clonotype was found many times. The chain couples TRBV7-6 to TRBJ2-3; a weak D match, TRBD1 (6 bases). This CDR3 has 15 amino acids. Germline CDR1 SGHVS, CDR2 FNYEAQ. Trimming shortened V by 1 base and J by 0 bases, and 8 bases separated the two germline ends. As DNA, the CDR3 is TGTGCCAGCAGCTTAGTAGGACAGAGCACAGATACGCAGTATTTT. Its protein is CASSLVGQSTDTQYF. Filled out from reference TRBV7-6 and TRBJ2-3, the complete variable domain reads GAGVSQSPRYKVTKRGQDVALRCDPISGHVSLYWYRQALGQGPEFLTYFNYEAQQDKSGLPNDRFSAERPEGSISTLTIQRTEQRDSAMYRCASSLVGQSTDTQYFGPGTRLTVL.

There are many counts of this clonotype. The V and J genes are TRBV2 and TRBJ2-3, with TRBD2 matching over 9 bases. V was clipped by 4 bases and J by 5 bases; unmatched bases: 7. This CDR3 spans 15 amino acids. The germline gives CDR1 SNHLY, CDR2 FYNNEI. The CDR3 sequence is CASSVGAGGRDTQYF. Here the CDR3 DNA reads TGTGCCAGCAGTGTAGGAGCGGGAGGCCGAGATACGCAGTATTTT.

This chain connects TRBV6-4 to TRBJ1-5, with D hard to call. The V end was cut by 5 bases, the J end by 6 bases, with 8 bases between. In germline, CDR1 is MRHNA, CDR2 SNTAGT. There are 12 residues in the CDR3. CDR3 bases: TGTGCCAGCAGTTACGACATTCAGCCCCAGCATTTT. The encoded protein is CASSYDIQPQHF.

This clonotype was seen a handful of times. The CDR3 region is CASSSPGLARGEQFF. CDR3 bases: TGTGCCAGCAGTTCCCCGGGACTAGCGAGAGGTGAGCAGTTCTTC. V gene TRBV12-3 or TRBV12-4 combines with J gene TRBJ2-1; 10 bases line up with TRBD2. Unmatched junction bases numbered 9, after V lost 4 bases and J lost 9 bases. The CDR3 has 15 residues.

This clonotype was seen many times. The rearrangement joins TRBV6-1 to TRBJ2-1, with D maybe TRBD2 (6 bases). CDR1 and CDR2 from the germline V gene are MNHNS and SASEGT. There are 14 residues in the CDR3. V was trimmed by 4 bases and J by 8 bases, leaving 15 bases between them. For the CDR3, the DNA is TGTGCCAGCAGTGGCCCCGACACGGGGGATGAGCAGTTCTTC. It specifies CASSGPDTGDEQFF.

With regard to this clonotype: This may be a read error: a much more frequent sequence differs by one nucleotide. The CDR3, as DNA: TGTGCCAGCAGTGTGACGTGGGTGCAGTTCTTC. Its translation: CASSVTWVQFF. V gene TRBV28 combines with J gene TRBJ2-1; D not certain. The germline CDR1 and CDR2 sequences are MDHEN and SYDVKM. Trimming left V 5 bases short and J 12 bases short, with 11 bases between. There are 11 residues in the CDR3. Drawing the rest from reference TRBV28 and TRBJ2-1, the complete variable domain is DVKVTQSSRYLVKRTGEKVFLECVQDMDHENMFWYRQDPGLGLRLIYFSYDVKMKEKGDIPEGYSVSREKKERFSLILESASTNQTSMYLCASSVTWVQFFGPGTRLTVL.

In this sample, this clonotype turned up many times. This chain uses TRBV3-1 with TRBJ2-1; TRBD2 agrees at 8 bases. The CDR3 extends over 17 amino acids. Germline values: CDR1 LGHDT, CDR2 YNNKEL (reference sequence). J was trimmed by 4 bases and V by 3 bases; bases with no gene match: 11. The CDR3 nucleotides read TGTGCCAGCAGCCAGAGGAGCGGGAGCCTCGATTACAATGAGCAGTTCTTC. Encoded protein: CASSQRSGSLDYNEQFF.

The sample holds a few counts of this clonotype. J is TRBJ2-3 and V is TRBV12-3 or TRBV12-4; D uncertain. The CDR3 covers 14 residues. The V end was cut by 3 bases, the J end by 2 bases, with 9 bases between. The CDR3 sequence: CASSLPHHTDTQYF. The CDR3 DNA follows: TGTGCCAGCAGTTTGCCCCACCACACAGATACGCAGTATTTT.

V usage is TRBV5-1 and J usage is TRBJ2-6; 8 nucleotides agree with TRBD2. This CDR3 has 18 amino acids. V trimming: 4 bases; J trimming: 2 bases; junction bases outside the gene matches: 11. The germline gives CDR1 SGHRS, CDR2 YFSETQ. The CDR3 loop reads CASSRAGGVQTGANVLTF. The CDR3 DNA reads TGCGCCAGCAGCAGGGCCGGGGGGGTTCAAACTGGGGCCAACGTCCTGACTTTC.

The J gene is TRBJ2-1, the V gene TRBV20-1; TRBD2 is a possible D gene (6 bases). CDR3 length: 14 amino acids. The germline CDR1 and CDR2 sequences are DFQATT and SNEGSKA (reference sequence). The CDR3 nucleotides are TGCAGGGTTAGCGGTTTGAGCTCCTACAATGAGCAGTTCTTC. This encodes CRVSGLSSYNEQFF.

In its sample, this clonotype was seen many times. This chain uses TRBV6-1 with TRBJ2-7; TRBD2 matches 7 bases. This CDR3 has 14 residues. The V gene's germline CDR1 is MNHNS and CDR2 SASEGT. The V gene end was trimmed by 0 bases and the J gene end by 4 bases; junction bases not matched to a gene: 3. CDR3 nucleotide sequence: TGTGCCAGCAGTGAAGCCCCCGGGGGGTACGAGCAGTACTTC. This translates into CASSEAPGGYEQYF.

This clonotype was seen only a few times. V usage is TRBV25-1 and J usage is TRBJ2-7, with 9 bases lining up with TRBD2. The CDR3 consists of 14 residues. Trimming took 4 bases from V and 7 from J; bases not matched to a gene: 8. Germline CDR1 and CDR2: MGHDK and SYGVNS. CDR3 sequence reads: CASSVTSGLREQYF. CDR3 DNA: TGTGCCAGCAGTGTAACTAGCGGGCTGCGGGAGCAGTACTTC.

The rearrangement links TRBV29-1 to TRBJ2-2; D is undetermined. The germline CDR1 and CDR2 sequences are SQVTM and ANQGSEA. V was pared by 7 bases and J by 3 bases, with 6 bases between. The CDR3 is 11 residues long. The DNA for the CDR3 is TGCAGCGAGGTTCACACCGGGGAGCTGTTTTTT. As protein: CSEVHTGELFF.

This clonotype was recorded a few times. This chain links TRBV30 with TRBJ2-1; 7 nucleotides align to TRBD2. This CDR3 is 12 amino acids long. The V and J ends lost 0 bases and 9 bases, in that order; junction bases with no gene match: 2. The germline gives CDR1 GTSNPN, CDR2 SVGIG (reference sequence). For the CDR3, the DNA is TGTGCCTGGAGTGTACCTAGCGGTGAGCAGTTCTTC. It yields the protein CAWSVPSGEQFF.